This T cell receptor (beta chain) emerged from a study of OX40 agonist ivuxolimab in advanced cancers. Overall study results and limits: Specificity for antigen went undetermined in the expanded peripheral T cells.

The protocol was immunoSEQ multiplex PCR, while the TCRdb copy is restricted to in-frame clones and leaves out a portion. This repertoire shows around 67,000 clones, 80% found once; its top ten account for 0.95% to 1.5%. Deletions cut 0 bases from V and 7 bases from J, with 7 bases between. The germline CDR1 and CDR2 sequences are MNHNY and SVGAGI (reference sequence). The CDR3 is 14 residues long. Blood draws occurred at baseline, cycle 4 day 1, and cycle 7 day 1. A remark on this clone: Its antigen remains unidentified.

This sample comprised CD4+ or CD8+ T cells sorted from blood, obtained in a trial of the OX40 agonist ivuxolimab. The receptor's source is an adult with an advanced solid tumor such as melanoma, head and neck, liver or kidney cancer. This chain links TRBV6-6 with TRBJ1-6, with D uncertain. The CDR3 loop is CASSYSDGNSPLHF. Written as DNA, the CDR3 is TGTGCCAGCAGTTACTCGGACGGGAATTCACCCCTCCACTTT.